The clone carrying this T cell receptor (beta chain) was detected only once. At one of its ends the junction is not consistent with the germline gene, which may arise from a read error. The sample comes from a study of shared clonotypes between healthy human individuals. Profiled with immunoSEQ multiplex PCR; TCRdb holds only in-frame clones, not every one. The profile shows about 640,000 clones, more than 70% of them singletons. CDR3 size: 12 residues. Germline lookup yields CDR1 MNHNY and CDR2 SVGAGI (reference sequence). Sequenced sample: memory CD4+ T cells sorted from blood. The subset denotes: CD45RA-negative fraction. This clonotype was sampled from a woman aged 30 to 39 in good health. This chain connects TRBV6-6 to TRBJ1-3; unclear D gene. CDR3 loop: CASSNSGNTIYF. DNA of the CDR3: TGTGCCAGCAGTAACTCTGGAAACACCATATATTTT.